This TCR beta chain comes out of a study of blood T cell repertoires in COVID-19. Using immunoSEQ multiplex PCR, the repertoire was profiled, and TCRdb retains in-frame clones only, with some absent. The sample includes roughly 250,000 clones, 91% of them seen just once. V was cut by 5 bases and J by 5 bases, with 15 bases left in between. The germline V gene encodes CDR1 SGHNT and CDR2 YENEEA. This CDR3 contains 14 residues. It was during active infection that Seattle patients were enrolled and then longitudinally followed. The sequence was obtained from a person aged 18-30 years with COVID-19, enrolled during active disease. The chain combines TRBV11-3 with TRBJ2-5; maybe TRBD2 (6 bases). Material: peripheral blood. CDR3 protein: CASSPTEGLETQYF. The CDR3 nucleotides read TGTGCCAGCAGCCCGACGGAGGGCTTGGAGACCCAGTACTTC.